This T cell receptor beta chain emerged from a study of blood T cell repertoires in COVID-19. The table came from immunoSEQ multiplex PCR; TCRdb's copy has only in-frame clones and leaves some out. The repertoire has some 210,000 clones, around 82% of them found once; the top ten carry 3.5% to 5.5%. Germline V gene lookup returns CDR1 KGHSH and CDR2 LQKENI. The CDR3 is 15 residues long. V lost 6 bases, J lost 1 base, and 2 bases stayed unmatched. The sequencing sample was made of PBMCs or T cells enriched from blood (not recorded which). This rearrangement joins TRBV18 to TRBJ1-6, with 8 bases identical to TRBD1. This TCR derives from a man aged 25 to 40 with acute COVID-19. CDR3 DNA sequence: TGTGCCAGCTCTACAGGGGGTTCCTATAATTCACCCCTCCACTTT. Amino acids: CASSTGGSYNSPLHF.